The rows below give T cell receptor beta chains drawn from one sample of a study of blood T cell repertoires in COVID-19. The assay was immunoSEQ multiplex PCR, and TCRdb's table has in-frame clones only and misses some. The data contain roughly 170,000 clones, 70% to 90% of them seen just once; the ten biggest clones take up less than 25%. Specimen: peripheral blood. The receptors here all came from a man aged 65 to 79 with active or convalescent COVID-19. Each CDR3 is given with its conserved first and last residue. D genes are given only for firm matches.

j_gene,d_gene,v_gene,CDR3aa,CDR3nt
TRBJ1-2,NA,TRBV7-3,CASSLAPGTSDYTF,TGTGCCAGCAGCTTAGCCCCCGGGACATCAGACTACACCTTC
TRBJ2-3,TRBD1,TRBV7-2,CASSGQGASDTQYF,TGTGCCAGCAGCGGACAGGGGGCCTCCGATACGCAGTATTTT
TRBJ1-1,NA,TRBV12-3/TRBV12-4,CASSPTENTEAFF,TGTGCCAGCAGTCCGACAGAGAACACTGAAGCTTTCTTT
TRBJ1-2,TRBD1,TRBV29-1,CSVGLGQGSYGYTF,TGCAGCGTTGGCCTGGGACAGGGTAGCTATGGCTACACCTTC
TRBJ1-1,NA,TRBV9,CASSVVGENTEAFF,TGTGCCAGCAGCGTAGTAGGGGAGAACACTGAAGCTTTCTTT
TRBJ1-6,NA,TRBV6-1,CASSEAWAGTNSPLHF,TGTGCCAGCAGTGAAGCATGGGCTGGGACAAATTCACCCCTCCACTTT
TRBJ1-6,NA,TRBV7-2,CASSLRFGGGEDSPLHF,TGTGCCAGCAGCTTACGGTTTGGGGGGGGCGAGGATTCACCCCTCCACTTT
TRBJ2-3,TRBD2,TRBV28,CASSLGGVGSTDTQYF,TGTGCCAGCAGTTTGGGAGGGGTGGGAAGCACAGATACGCAGTATTTT
TRBJ1-4,NA,TRBV10-2,CASILGPSPGEKLFF,TGCGCCAGCATCCTGGGGCCATCTCCGGGTGAAAAACTGTTTTTT
TRBJ2-1,NA,TRBV7-8,CASSFGQPSNNEQFF,TGTGCCAGCAGCTTCGGGCAACCTAGCAACAATGAGCAGTTCTTC
TRBJ2-3,TRBD2,TRBV13,CASSLGLAGGPDTQYF,TGTGCCAGCAGCTTGGGCCTAGCGGGAGGGCCGGATACGCAGTATTTT
TRBJ2-7,TRBD1,TRBV5-1,CASSSRQGGYEQYF,TGCGCCAGCAGCTCCAGACAGGGGGGTTACGAGCAGTACTTC
TRBJ2-1,TRBD2,TRBV4-2,CASSRRDYYNEQFF,TGTGCCAGCAGCCGCCGGGACTACTACAATGAGCAGTTCTTC
TRBJ1-2,NA,TRBV27,CASRIGQLGYTF,TGTGCCAGCAGAATAGGACAGCTTGGCTACACCTTC
TRBJ2-1,NA,TRBV11-2,CASSWTGDNNEQFF,TGTGCCAGCAGCTGGACTGGCGACAACAATGAGCAGTTCTTC
TRBJ2-3,TRBD2,TRBV5-1,CASSKGTMTDTQYF,TGCGCCAGCAGCAAAGGGACTATGACAGATACGCAGTATTTT
TRBJ1-4,NA,TRBV6-2/TRBV6-3,CASSYTSTTEKLFF,TGTGCCAGCAGTTATACGTCTACGACAGAAAAACTGTTTTTT